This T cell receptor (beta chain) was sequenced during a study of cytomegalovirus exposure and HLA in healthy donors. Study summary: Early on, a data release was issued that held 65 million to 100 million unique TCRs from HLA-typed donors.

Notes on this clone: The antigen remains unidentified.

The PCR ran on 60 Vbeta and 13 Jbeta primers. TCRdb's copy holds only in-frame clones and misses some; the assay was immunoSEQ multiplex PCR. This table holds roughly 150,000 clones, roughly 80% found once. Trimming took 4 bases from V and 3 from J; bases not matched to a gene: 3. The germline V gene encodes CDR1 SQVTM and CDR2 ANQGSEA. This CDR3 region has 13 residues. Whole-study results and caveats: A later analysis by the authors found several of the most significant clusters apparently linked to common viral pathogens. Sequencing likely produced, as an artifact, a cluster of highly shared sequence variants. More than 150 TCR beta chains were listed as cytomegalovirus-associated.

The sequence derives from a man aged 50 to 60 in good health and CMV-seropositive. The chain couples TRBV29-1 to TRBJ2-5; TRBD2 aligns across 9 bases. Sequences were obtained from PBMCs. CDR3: CSVAQRGEETQYF. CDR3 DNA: TGCAGCGTTGCTCAGCGGGGGGAAGAGACCCAGTACTTC.